A single T cell receptor beta chain is shown here with its context. This entry comes from a study of blood T cell repertoires in COVID-19. As for the study in general: The cDNA or gDNA used as material had been derived from T cells, B-cell-depleted T cells, or PBMCs.

Trimming left V 2 bases short and J 2 bases short, with 4 bases between. CDR3 length equals 12 residues. Germline CDR1 reads SGHTA; CDR2 reads FQGNSA. Original processing methods: Amplification with reference gene primers provided the estimates of nucleated cell counts. Some clones are missing from TCRdb's copy, which holds only in-frame ones; the method was immunoSEQ multiplex PCR. The D gene and trimming were derived from the DNA, and the V and J assignments and clone size from that table. The table shows 250,000 to 350,000 clones, with approximately 83% occurring only once. The chain couples TRBV7-2 to TRBJ2-7; D is unresolved. The clonotype originates from a woman under 40 who had recovered from COVID-19. The sample consisted of peripheral blood. The CDR3: CASSLSAYEQYF. CDR3 sequence (DNA): TGTGCCAGCAGCTTATCGGCCTACGAGCAGTACTTC. The complete variable domain, with remaining parts taken from reference TRBV7-2 and TRBJ2-7, reads GAGVSQSPSNKVTEKGKDVELRCDPISGHTALYWYRQSLGQGLEFLIYFQGNSAPDKSGLPSDRFSAERTGGSVSTLTIQRTQQEDSAVYLCASSLSAYEQYFGPGTRLTVT.